Sequencing of this T cell receptor (beta chain) was carried out in a study of CD8 T cells in ankylosing spondylitis. General study points: In ankylosing spondylitis patients, matched synovial fluid reportedly showed significant enrichment of disease-linked clones. Some of the motif variants had earlier been found in reactive arthritis patients' fluid and blood. Those disease-linked clones were CD8+; they were also relatively rare in peripheral blood. There was a TCR beta motif, made of several highly homologous variants, that appeared characteristic of ankylosing spondylitis blood.

In regard to this clonotype: The antigen is undetermined.

TCRdb called the 5' RACE reads again in MiXCR, with one record for every CDR3 protein. The data show roughly 230,000 distinct CDR3 sequences, with about a sixth seen just once and around 33% held by the top ten. The CDR3 is 18 amino acids. V trimming: 6 bases; J trimming: 4 bases; junction bases outside the gene matches: 13. From germline, CDR1 is DFQATT and CDR2 SNEGSKA (reference sequence). This TCR was sampled from a male donor with ankylosing spondylitis or in good health (not recorded which). The sequenced material came from blood, either unsorted or a sorted T cell fraction (not recorded which). The genes are TRBV20-1 and TRBJ2-3; TRBD2 matches 16 bases. The DNA of the CDR3 is TGCAGTGCCCCCAGTCCCGGGACTAGCGGGAGGGTTCCAGATACGCAGTATTTT. It is translated as CSAPSPGTSGRVPDTQYF.